One and the same sample provided the 25 T cell receptor beta chains below, sequenced in a study of blood T cell repertoires in COVID-19 (dated by TCRdb to 2018 to 2021). Libraries came from the immunoSEQ multiplex PCR assay. Held by TCRdb, this immuneACCESS table contains in-frame sequences only and omits some clones. Under half of the omission traces to an unresolved V gene where checked; the cause of the rest is unknown. A total of 250,000 to 350,000 clones appear in this sample, 75% to 90% of them only once. The ten largest clones take up approximately 0.94% of the sample. Sequencing was performed on peripheral blood. Every receptor here comes from a woman in her thirties or forties who had recovered from COVID-19.

This sequence joins TRBV5-1 and TRBJ1-1, with TRBD1 as a possible D gene (6 bases). Germline V gives CDR1 SGHRS, CDR2 YFSETQ. V shed 5 bases and J shed 3 bases, with 14 bases lying between them. The CDR3 consists of 14 residues. The CDR3 bases are TGCGCCAGCAGAATCGGACAGTCGGACACTGAAGCTTTCTTT. Its protein product is CASRIGQSDTEAFF.

The rearrangement links TRBV1 to TRBJ2-1; TRBD1 is the table's D call and was not checked against the DNA. TRBV1 is a recognized pseudogene. This CDR3 has 19 residues. CDR3 coding DNA: TGCACCAGCAGCGAGGGGGACGCCCCGACGGTAGTTGAAGGGACGGAGCAGTTCTTC. It is translated as CTSSEGDAPTVVEGTEQFF.

The rearrangement joins TRBV5-4 to TRBJ2-2; the match to TRBD2 covers 14 bases. CDR1 is SGHNT, CDR2 YYREEE, per germline (reference sequence). The CDR3 loop spans 16 amino acids. Trimming took 4 bases from V and 4 from J; bases not matched to a gene: 3. The CDR3 bases are TGTGCCAGCAGCCCTGGGACTAGCGGGGGCACCGGGGAGCTGTTTTTT. Its protein product is CASSPGTSGGTGELFF.

This chain uses TRBV19 with TRBJ1-5; TRBD1 is a possible D gene (5 bases). V lost 1 base, J lost 0 bases, and 22 bases lay in between. The CDR3 consists of 20 residues. Germline V gene lookup returns CDR1 LNHDA and CDR2 SQIVND (reference sequence). The CDR3 DNA follows: TGTGCCAGTAGTATAGGGGTGGGGAACGGACACCTCCTTAGCAATCAGCCCCAGCATTTT. It yields the protein CASSIGVGNGHLLSNQPQHF.

This clone was observed a few times. The chain uses TRBV27 and TRBJ2-1; 11 nucleotides agree with TRBD2. Trimming at V came to 5 bases and at J to 6 bases, leaving 6 bases not matched to a gene. CDR3 length: 15 residues. CDR1 is MNHEY and CDR2 is SMNVEV in the germline V gene (reference sequence). This CDR3 reads CASSPLSGRGNEQFF. CDR3 DNA sequence: TGTGCCAGCAGTCCTCTTAGCGGGAGGGGCAATGAGCAGTTCTTC.

This clone is a singleton in its sample. The V and J genes are TRBV29-1 and TRBJ2-3; TRBD2 agrees at 9 bases. Germline values: CDR1 SQVTM, CDR2 ANQGSEA. The CDR3 covers 15 residues. J was trimmed by 2 bases and V by 4 bases; bases with no gene match: 7. The CDR3 DNA reads TGCAGCGTTGCGGGCGGGAGGGCCCTCACAGATACGCAGTATTTT. It specifies CSVAGGRALTDTQYF.

This clone was seen once. The chain is built from TRBV7-5 and TRBJ2-7; TRBD2 is the table's D call and was not checked against the DNA. TRBV7-5 counts as a pseudogene. The CDR3 has 16 residues. This chain's CDR3 is CVRRNDFHQSSYEQYF. CDR3 nucleotides: TGTGTCAGAAGGAATGACTTCCACCAGAGCTCCTACGAGCAGTACTTC.

The chain couples TRBV10-2 to TRBJ1-6; 7 bases line up with TRBD1. The CDR3 totals 16 residues. Germline lookup yields CDR1 WSHSY and CDR2 SAAADI. V lost 3 bases, J lost 7 bases, and 9 bases stayed unmatched. This CDR3 reads CASSDPGQALNSPLHF. CDR3 DNA sequence: TGCGCCAGCAGTGACCCTGGACAGGCGTTAAATTCACCCCTCCACTTT.

The V and J genes are TRBV5-6 and TRBJ2-5; 9 bases are shared with TRBD1. V shed 1 base, J shed 6 bases, and the junction held 13 bases outside the gene matches. Per the germline V gene, CDR1 is SGHDT and CDR2 is YYEEEE. The CDR3 length is 17 residues. The CDR3, as DNA: TGTGCCAGCAGCTTGTTCGTGGGACAGGGAAGTTTGAAGACCCAGTACTTC. The encoded protein is CASSLFVGQGSLKTQYF.

The V and J genes are TRBV9 and TRBJ1-1, with no clear D. Germline assignment: CDR1 SGDLS and CDR2 YYNGEE. This CDR3 spans 13 amino acids. Trimming shortened V by 5 bases and J by 4 bases, and 12 bases separated the two germline ends. The CDR3 DNA reads TGTGCCAGCAGTCTCGGGGTTGGCACTGAAGCTTTCTTT. The encoded protein is CASSLGVGTEAFF.

This clone appeared once. This chain joins TRBV19 and TRBJ2-1, with D tentatively TRBD2 (5 bases). Germline loops: CDR1 LNHDA, CDR2 SQIVND (reference sequence). CDR3 length equals 15 residues. Between the trimmed V and J ends, which lost 7 bases and 0 bases, there was a span of 13 bases. CDR3 sequence: CASKVAPSSYNEQFF. For the CDR3, the DNA is TGTGCCAGTAAAGTAGCGCCCAGCTCCTACAATGAGCAGTTCTTC.

The chain combines TRBV9 with TRBJ1-5, with D tentatively TRBD1 (6 bases). The germline V gene encodes CDR1 SGDLS and CDR2 YYNGEE. With 0 bases removed from V and 7 bases from J, the gap between germline ends came to 14 bases. The CDR3 extends over 15 amino acids. CDR3 coding DNA: TGTGCCAGCAGCGTAGGGGAGGGGGGGCTCCAGCCCCAGCATTTT. Translating gives CASSVGEGGLQPQHF.

CDR3 sequence reads: CASSLTGTSGYNEQFF. The CDR3 region has the DNA TGTGCCAGCAGCTTAACCGGGACTAGCGGCTACAATGAGCAGTTCTTC. The genes are TRBV11-3 and TRBJ2-1; 11 bases fit TRBD2. The CDR3 extends over 16 amino acids. J was trimmed by 3 bases and V by 2 bases; bases with no gene match: 3. Germline V gene sequence: CDR1 SGHNT, CDR2 YENEEA.

The chain combines TRBV18 with TRBJ2-5; D is unclear. Trimming cost V 3 bases and J 4 bases, with 9 bases left between them. The CDR3 is 13 residues long. Germline lookup yields CDR1 KGHSH and CDR2 LQKENI. Here the CDR3 reads CASSPFGGETQYF. DNA for the CDR3: TGTGCCAGCTCACCCTTTGGCGGAGAGACCCAGTACTTC.

V and J are TRBV27 and TRBJ2-7, with TRBD1 as a possible D gene (5 bases). Germline V gene lookup returns CDR1 MNHEY and CDR2 SMNVEV (reference sequence). Deletions cut 8 bases from V and 0 bases from J, with 8 bases between. The CDR3 has 12 amino acids. The CDR3 DNA follows: TGTGCCAGCTTTGACAGCTCCTACGAGCAGTACTTC. It translates to CASFDSSYEQYF.

This clone showed up just a few times. The sample carries other DNA sequences with the same CDR3. The J gene is TRBJ1-1, the V gene TRBV2; perhaps TRBD1 as D (5 bases). The V and J ends lost 2 bases and 2 bases respectively, with 6 bases between them. This CDR3 contains 13 residues. From germline, CDR1 is SNHLY and CDR2 FYNNEI. The CDR3 nucleotides read TGTGCCAGCAGTGAACAGGGCAACACTGAAGCTTTCTTT. It yields the protein CASSEQGNTEAFF.

This clone has only one observation. The V gene is TRBV7-9, the J gene TRBJ2-7; D perhaps matches TRBD1 (6 bases). The CDR3 consists of 12 residues. The V and J ends lost 8 bases and 1 base respectively, with 9 bases between them. CDR1 and CDR2 (germline): SEHNR, FQNEAQ (reference sequence). DNA for the CDR3: TGTGCCAGCTCTCAGGGGTCCTACGAGCAGTACTTC. It translates to CASSQGSYEQYF.

This clone was seen more than once but under ten times. The rearrangement uses TRBV11-2 and TRBJ2-2, with 9 bases that match TRBD1. CDR1 is SGHAT, CDR2 FQNNGV, per germline. The CDR3 consists of 15 residues. Germline trimming cut 5 bases from V and 3 bases from J; bases unmatched to any gene: 4. CDR3 sequence reads: CASSLGQGDTGELFF. For the CDR3, the DNA is TGTGCCAGCAGCCTGGGACAGGGCGACACCGGGGAGCTGTTTTTT.

The rearrangement links TRBV2 to TRBJ2-7; TRBD2 aligns across 10 bases. CDR3 size: 17 residues. With 0 bases clipped from V and 4 bases from J, the junction kept 9 bases outside the gene matches. The germline gives CDR1 SNHLY, CDR2 FYNNEI. CDR3 sequence: CASSEAGVLAGEYEQYF. CDR3 in DNA: TGTGCCAGCAGTGAAGCGGGGGTGCTAGCGGGAGAATACGAGCAGTACTTC.

This clone was seen a handful of times. This chain connects TRBV7-9 to TRBJ2-1; the D gene is possibly TRBD2 (6 bases). CDR1 and CDR2 (germline): SEHNR, FQNEAQ (reference sequence). The CDR3 has 16 residues. Trimming left V 5 bases short and J 7 bases short, with 21 bases between. The chain's CDR3 is CASSLDSGNLGNEQFF. In DNA, the CDR3 is TGTGCCAGCAGCCTCGATAGCGGCAATCTGGGGAATGAGCAGTTCTTC.

This clone is a singleton in its sample. V usage is TRBV5-5 and J usage is TRBJ1-2; 11 nucleotides match TRBD1. CDR3 length: 15 amino acids. The germline gives CDR1 SGHKS, CDR2 YYEKEE (reference sequence). The V segment lost 2 bases and the J segment 6 bases; nucleotides outside the gene matches: 6. The CDR3 coding sequence is TGTGCCAGCAGCTTAGCCGGGACAGGGGGTCATGGCTACACCTTC. Encoded protein: CASSLAGTGGHGYTF.

The J gene is TRBJ2-1, the V gene TRBV5-1, with a possible D match to TRBD2 (6 bases). Per germline, CDR1 SGHRS and CDR2 YFSETQ. The CDR3 has 16 amino acids. Trimming took 5 bases from V and 0 from J, leaving 15 bases between them. This CDR3 reads CASSPGSGYSYNEQFF. CDR3 bases: TGCGCCAGCAGTCCAGGGAGCGGGTACTCCTACAATGAGCAGTTCTTC.

This chain connects TRBV4-1 to TRBJ1-1; possibly TRBD1 for D (6 bases). The V end lost 3 bases, the J end lost 0 bases, and 17 bases lay between the germline ends. Germline V lookup: CDR1 MGHRA, CDR2 YSYEKL. The CDR3 spans 17 residues. The CDR3: CASSQEPGTKMNTEAFF. The CDR3 DNA follows: TGCGCCAGCAGCCAGGAACCCGGGACAAAGATGAACACTGAAGCTTTCTTT.

The chain joins TRBV7-2 to TRBJ2-3; 12 bases match TRBD1. Germline values: CDR1 SGHTA, CDR2 FQGNSA. V gave up 5 bases and J gave up 3 bases; unmatched junction bases: 6. The CDR3 runs to 16 residues. The CDR3 loop reads CASSQGQGAQTDTQYF. The CDR3, as DNA: TGTGCCAGCAGCCAGGGACAGGGGGCGCAAACAGATACGCAGTATTTT.

V usage is TRBV20-1 and J usage is TRBJ2-5; a weak D match, TRBD2 (5 bases). Looked up from germline, CDR1 is DFQATT and CDR2 is SNEGSKA (reference sequence). CDR3 length equals 13 residues. V lost 3 bases and J lost 4, with 12 bases in between. CDR3 bases: TGCAGTGCTAGTTTTGAGGGTCGAGAGACCCAGTACTTC. Encoded protein: CSASFEGRETQYF.